Listed below are T cell receptor beta chains from one sample, sequenced in a study of breast tumors, draining lymph nodes, adjacent tissues. TCRdb independently ran MiXCR on the multiplex PCR reads; one entry per CDR3 protein. The sample lists about 80,000 distinct CDR3 sequences; roughly 19% were seen once. Sequencing input: axillary lymph node tissue. These receptor sequences come from a female donor with breast cancer. Some clones in this sample may be carry-over from other donors' samples. Both conserved end residues are part of each CDR3. D genes are given only for firm matches. Clone size, where shown, is once, few, many, or a class for clones that have expanded.

j_call v_call clone_size d_call cdr3_aa cdr3_nt
TRBJ1-6 TRBV19 many TRBD1 CASGTDHNSPLHF TGTGCCTCAGGGACAGACCATAATTCACCCCTCCACTTT
TRBJ2-7 TRBV6-2/TRBV6-3 many . CASSYSLRGEQYF TGTGCCAGCAGTTACTCGCTGAGGGGCGAGCAGTACTTC
TRBJ2-1 TRBV11-3 many TRBD2 CASSLDGTSWRF TGTGCCAGCAGCTTAGATGGGACTAGTTGGCGCTTC
TRBJ2-7 TRBV20-1 many . CSAREGGRPLYEQYF TGCAGTGCTAGAGAAGGAGGGCGCCCCCTTTACGAGCAGTACTTC
TRBJ1-3 TRBV10-3 many . CAISGGAAGNTIYF TGTGCCATCAGTGGAGGGGCAGCTGGAAACACCATATATTTT
TRBJ2-5 TRBV9 . TRBD2 CASSPLPGLAGQGTQYF TGTGCCAGCAGCCCCTTGCCGGGACTAGCGGGACAAGGGACCCAGTACTTC
TRBJ2-7 TRBV12-3/TRBV12-4 many TRBD2 CASSGGGREYEQYF TGTGCCAGCAGCGGGGGGGGCAGAGAATACGAGCAGTACTTC
TRBJ2-1 TRBV28 . . CASSSITSPRVFF TGTGCCAGCAGTTCTATTACGTCCCCACGAGTGTTCTTC
TRBJ2-7 TRBV9 many . CASSDSPSDAYEQYF TGTGCCAGCAGCGACTCTCCGAGCGACGCCTACGAGCAGTACTTC
TRBJ2-1 TRBV27 few . CASSFGRAGEQFF TGTGCCAGCAGTTTCGGCAGGGCCGGGGAGCAGTTCTTC
TRBJ2-3 TRBV7-2 many TRBD2 CASSGLAGNTDTQYF TGTGCCAGCTCAGGACTAGCGGGGAACACAGATACGCAGTATTTT
TRBJ2-7 TRBV5-6 many . CASSLATKTEYF TGTGCCAGCAGCTTGGCTACTAAGACGGAGTACTTC